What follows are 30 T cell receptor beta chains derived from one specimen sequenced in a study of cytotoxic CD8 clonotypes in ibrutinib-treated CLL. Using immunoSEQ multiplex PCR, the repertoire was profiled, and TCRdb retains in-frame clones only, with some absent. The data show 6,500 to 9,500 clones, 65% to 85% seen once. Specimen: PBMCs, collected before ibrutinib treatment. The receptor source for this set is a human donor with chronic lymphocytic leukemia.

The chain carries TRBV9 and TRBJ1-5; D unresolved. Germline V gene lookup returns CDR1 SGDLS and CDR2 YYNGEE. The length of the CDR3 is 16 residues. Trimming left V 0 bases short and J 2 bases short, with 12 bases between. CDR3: CASSVVVPRRNQPQHF. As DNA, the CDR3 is TGTGCCAGCAGCGTAGTGGTTCCGCGGCGCAATCAGCCCCAGCATTTT.

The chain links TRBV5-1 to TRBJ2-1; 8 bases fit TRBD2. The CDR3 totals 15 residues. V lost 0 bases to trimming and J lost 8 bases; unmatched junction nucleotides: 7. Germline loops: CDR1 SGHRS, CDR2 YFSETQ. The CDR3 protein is CASSLASGGGDEQFF. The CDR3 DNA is TGCGCCAGCAGCTTGGCCAGCGGGGGTGGAGATGAGCAGTTCTTC.

Here the CDR3 reads CASSLEIDLNTEAFF. CDR3 coding DNA: TGTGCCAGCAGCTTAGAGATCGACCTGAACACTGAAGCTTTCTTT. V usage is TRBV11-2 and J usage is TRBJ1-1; D remains ambiguous. The V end lost 0 bases, the J end lost 0 bases, and 8 bases lay between the germline ends. CDR1 SGHAT and CDR2 FQNNGV come from the germline V gene. This CDR3 region has 15 residues.

The CDR3, as DNA: TGTGCCAGCAGCAACCTACACCAGAGGGGCGGGGGGGATTCACCCCTCCACTTT. Its translation is CASSNLHQRGGGDSPLHF. This chain joins TRBV21-1 and TRBJ1-6. TRBV21-1 is labeled a pseudogene. This CDR3 contains 18 residues.

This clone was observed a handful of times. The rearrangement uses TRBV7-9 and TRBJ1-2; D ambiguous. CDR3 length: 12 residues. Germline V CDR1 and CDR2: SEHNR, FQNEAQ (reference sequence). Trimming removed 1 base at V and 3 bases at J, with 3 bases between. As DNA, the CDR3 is TGTGCCAGCAGCTTAGACGACTATGGCTACACCTTC. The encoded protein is CASSLDDYGYTF.

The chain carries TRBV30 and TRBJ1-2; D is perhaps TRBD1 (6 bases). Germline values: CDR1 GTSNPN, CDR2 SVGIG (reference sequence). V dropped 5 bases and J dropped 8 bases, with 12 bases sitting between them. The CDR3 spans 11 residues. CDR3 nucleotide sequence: TGTGCCTGGCAGACAGGTAACGGCTACACCTTC. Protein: CAWQTGNGYTF.

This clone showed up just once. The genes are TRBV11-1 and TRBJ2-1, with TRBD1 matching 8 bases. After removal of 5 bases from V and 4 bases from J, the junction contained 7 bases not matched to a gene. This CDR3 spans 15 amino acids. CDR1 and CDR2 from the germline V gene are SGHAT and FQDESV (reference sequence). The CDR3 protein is CASSPTGDGYNEQFF. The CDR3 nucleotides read TGTGCCAGCAGCCCGACAGGGGACGGGTACAATGAGCAGTTCTTC.

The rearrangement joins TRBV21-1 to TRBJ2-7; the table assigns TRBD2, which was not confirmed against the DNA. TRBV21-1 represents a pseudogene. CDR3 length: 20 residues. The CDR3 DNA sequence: TGTGCCAGCAGCGTCCGACAGAGAACCAGTAATTACCGTCCGGGACTAGCGGACGTCTTC. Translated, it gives CASSVRQRTSNYRPGLADVF.

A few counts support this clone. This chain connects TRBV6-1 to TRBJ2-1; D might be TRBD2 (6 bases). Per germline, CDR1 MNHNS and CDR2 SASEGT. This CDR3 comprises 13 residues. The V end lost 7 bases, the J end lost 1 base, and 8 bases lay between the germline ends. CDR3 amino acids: CASKRVSYNEQFF. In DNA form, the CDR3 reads TGTGCCAGCAAGCGGGTATCCTACAATGAGCAGTTCTTC.

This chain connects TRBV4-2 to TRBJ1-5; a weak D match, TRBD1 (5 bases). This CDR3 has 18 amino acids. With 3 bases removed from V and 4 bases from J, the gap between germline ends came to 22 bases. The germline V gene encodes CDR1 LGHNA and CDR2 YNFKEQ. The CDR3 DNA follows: TGTGCCAGCAGCCATCCCGGGGGGGAGGGAGTCTATAATCAGCCCCAGCATTTT. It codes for CASSHPGGEGVYNQPQHF.

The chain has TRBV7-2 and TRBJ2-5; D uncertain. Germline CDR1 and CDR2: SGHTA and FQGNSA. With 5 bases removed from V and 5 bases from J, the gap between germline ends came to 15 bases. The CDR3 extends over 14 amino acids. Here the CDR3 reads CASSQQTAAETQYF. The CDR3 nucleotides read TGTGCCAGCAGCCAACAGACGGCGGCGGAGACCCAGTACTTC.

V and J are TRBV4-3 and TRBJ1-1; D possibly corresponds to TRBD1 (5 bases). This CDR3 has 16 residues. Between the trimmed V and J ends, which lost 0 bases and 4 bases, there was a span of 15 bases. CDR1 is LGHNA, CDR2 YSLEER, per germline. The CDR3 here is CASSQDWAPRGTEAFF. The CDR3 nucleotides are TGCGCCAGCAGCCAAGATTGGGCCCCGAGGGGCACTGAAGCTTTCTTT.

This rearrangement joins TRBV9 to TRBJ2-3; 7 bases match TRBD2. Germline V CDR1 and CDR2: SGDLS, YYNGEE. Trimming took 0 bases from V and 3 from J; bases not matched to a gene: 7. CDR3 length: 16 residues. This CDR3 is CASSVGTGRLTDTQYF. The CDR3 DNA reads TGTGCCAGCAGCGTAGGGACCGGGAGGCTGACAGATACGCAGTATTTT.

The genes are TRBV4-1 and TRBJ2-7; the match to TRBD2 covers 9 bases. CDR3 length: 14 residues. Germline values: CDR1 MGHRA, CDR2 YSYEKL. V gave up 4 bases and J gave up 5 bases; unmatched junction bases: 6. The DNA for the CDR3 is TGCGCCAGCAGCCGGCTAGCGGGGATGGACGAGCAGTACTTC. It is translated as CASSRLAGMDEQYF.

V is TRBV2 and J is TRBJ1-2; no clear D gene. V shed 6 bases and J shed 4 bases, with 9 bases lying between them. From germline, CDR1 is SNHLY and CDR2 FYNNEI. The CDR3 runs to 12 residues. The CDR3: CASRQNSYGYTF. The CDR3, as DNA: TGTGCCAGCAGGCAAAACAGCTATGGCTACACCTTC. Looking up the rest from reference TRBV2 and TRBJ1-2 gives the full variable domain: EPEVTQTPSHQVTQMGQEVILRCVPISNHLYFYWYRQILGQKVEFLVSFYNNEISEKSEIFDDQFSVERPDGSNFTLKIRSTKLEDSAMYFCASRQNSYGYTFGSGTRLTVV.

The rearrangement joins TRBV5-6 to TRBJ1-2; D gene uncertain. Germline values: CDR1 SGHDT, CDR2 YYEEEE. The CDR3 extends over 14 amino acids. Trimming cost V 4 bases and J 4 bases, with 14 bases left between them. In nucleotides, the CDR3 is TGTGCCAGCAGCCCCCTATCGGGAATCTATGGCTACACCTTC. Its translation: CASSPLSGIYGYTF.

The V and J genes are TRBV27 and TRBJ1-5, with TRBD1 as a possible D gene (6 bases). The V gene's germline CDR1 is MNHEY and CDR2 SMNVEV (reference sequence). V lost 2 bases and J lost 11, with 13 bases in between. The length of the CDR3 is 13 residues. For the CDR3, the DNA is TGTGCCAGCAGTTTAGAGGGGGGAGTGGCCCAGCATTTT. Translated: CASSLEGGVAQHF.

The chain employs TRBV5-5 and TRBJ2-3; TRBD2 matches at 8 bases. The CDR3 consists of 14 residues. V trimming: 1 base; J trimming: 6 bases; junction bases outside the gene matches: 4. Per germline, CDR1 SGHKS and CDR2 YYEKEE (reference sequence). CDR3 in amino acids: CASSLLAGPDTQYF. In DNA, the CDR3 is TGTGCCAGCAGCTTGCTAGCGGGTCCCGATACGCAGTATTTT.

The CDR3 region is CASSPRTGDTGELFF. CDR3 nucleotides: TGTGCCAGCTCACCCCGGACAGGCGACACCGGGGAGCTGTTTTTT. The V call is TRBV18, the J call TRBJ2-2; 7 bases map to TRBD1. This CDR3 region has 15 residues. CDR1 is KGHSH, CDR2 LQKENI, per germline. V shed 3 bases and J 3 bases; nucleotides not matched to a gene: 4.

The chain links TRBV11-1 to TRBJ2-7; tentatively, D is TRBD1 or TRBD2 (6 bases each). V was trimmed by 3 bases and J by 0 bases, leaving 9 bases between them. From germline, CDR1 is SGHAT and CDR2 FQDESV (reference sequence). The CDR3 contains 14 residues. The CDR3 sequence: CASSFGGPSYEQYF. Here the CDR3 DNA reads TGTGCCAGCAGCTTCGGGGGCCCCTCCTACGAGCAGTACTTC.

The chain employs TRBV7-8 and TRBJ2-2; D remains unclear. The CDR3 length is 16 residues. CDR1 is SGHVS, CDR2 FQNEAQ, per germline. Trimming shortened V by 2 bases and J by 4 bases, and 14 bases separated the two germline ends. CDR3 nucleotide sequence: TGTGCCAGCAGCTTAAGTCAGTGGAGACCCACCGGGGAGCTGTTTTTT. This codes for CASSLSQWRPTGELFF.

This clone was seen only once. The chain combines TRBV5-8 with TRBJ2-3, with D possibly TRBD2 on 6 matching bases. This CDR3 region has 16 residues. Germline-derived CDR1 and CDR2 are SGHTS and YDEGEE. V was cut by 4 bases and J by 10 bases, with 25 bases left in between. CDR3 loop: CASSPWDSFLTFAQYF. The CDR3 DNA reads TGTGCCAGCAGCCCCTGGGACTCCTTCCTAACCTTTGCGCAGTATTTT.

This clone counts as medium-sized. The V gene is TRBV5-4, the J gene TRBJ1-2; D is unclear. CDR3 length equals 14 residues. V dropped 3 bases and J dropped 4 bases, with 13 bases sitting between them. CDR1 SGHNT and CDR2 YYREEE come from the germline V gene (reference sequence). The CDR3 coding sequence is TGTGCCAGCAGCTATGACGGCAACGTCTATGGCTACACCTTC. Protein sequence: CASSYDGNVYGYTF.

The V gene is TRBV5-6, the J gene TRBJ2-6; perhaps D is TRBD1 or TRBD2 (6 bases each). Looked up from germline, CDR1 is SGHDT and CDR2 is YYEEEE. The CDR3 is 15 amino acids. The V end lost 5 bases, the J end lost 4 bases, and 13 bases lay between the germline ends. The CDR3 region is CASRYRGDGANVLTF. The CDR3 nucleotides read TGTGCCAGCAGGTATAGGGGGGACGGGGCCAACGTCCTGACTTTC.

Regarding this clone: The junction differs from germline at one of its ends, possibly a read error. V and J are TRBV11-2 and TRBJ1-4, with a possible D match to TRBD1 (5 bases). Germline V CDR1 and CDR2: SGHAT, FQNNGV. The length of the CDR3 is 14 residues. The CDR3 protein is CASRDWGGNEKLFF. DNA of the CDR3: TGTGCTAGCAGGGACTGGGGGGGTAATGAAAAACTGTTTTTT.

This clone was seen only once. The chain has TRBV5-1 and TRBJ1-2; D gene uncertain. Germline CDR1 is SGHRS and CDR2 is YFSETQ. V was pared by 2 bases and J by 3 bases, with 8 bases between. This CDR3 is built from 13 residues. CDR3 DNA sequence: TGCGCCAGCAGCTTAGGGAGGGACTATGGCTACACCTTC. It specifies CASSLGRDYGYTF.

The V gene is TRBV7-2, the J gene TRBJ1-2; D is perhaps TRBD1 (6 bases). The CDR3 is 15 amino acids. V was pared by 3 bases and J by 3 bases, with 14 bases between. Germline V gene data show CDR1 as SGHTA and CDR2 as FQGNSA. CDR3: CASSFVGGQDYGYTF. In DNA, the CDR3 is TGTGCCAGCAGCTTTGTGGGGGGGCAGGACTATGGCTACACCTTC.

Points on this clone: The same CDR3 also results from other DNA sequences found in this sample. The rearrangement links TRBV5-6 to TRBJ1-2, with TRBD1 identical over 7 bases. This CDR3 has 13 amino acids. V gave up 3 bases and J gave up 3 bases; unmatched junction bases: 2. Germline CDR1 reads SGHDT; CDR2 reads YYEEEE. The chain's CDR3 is CASSSGQYYGYTF. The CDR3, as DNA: TGTGCCAGCAGCTCGGGACAGTACTATGGCTACACCTTC.

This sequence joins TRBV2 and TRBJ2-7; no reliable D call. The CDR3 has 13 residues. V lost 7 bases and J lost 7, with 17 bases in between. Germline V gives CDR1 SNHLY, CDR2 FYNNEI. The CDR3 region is CASKVASVGEQYF. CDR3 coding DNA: TGTGCCAGCAAAGTTGCCAGCGTAGGGGAGCAGTACTTC.

For the CDR3, the DNA is TGCGCCAGCAGCCTCTCGAACGGGGGAGGGAGGGCCGTGTTGAATGAGCAGTTCTTC. This gives the protein CASSLSNGGGRAVLNEQFF. V gene TRBV4-3 combines with J gene TRBJ2-1; TRBD2 aligns across 7 bases. Losses at the gene ends were 4 bases for V and 7 bases for J; bases not matched to a gene: 22. Germline V CDR1 and CDR2: LGHNA, YSLEER. The length of the CDR3 is 19 residues.